Described below is a single TCR beta chain sequence and its context. Its target is not known. Germline assignment: CDR1 SQVTM and CDR2 ANQGSEA. V was trimmed by 1 base and J by 8 bases, leaving 12 bases between them. The CDR3 extends over 13 amino acids. The authors ran a second PCR of about 7 to 12 cycles using a sample-barcoded 5' primer and a J-beta primer mix. TCRdb re-called the 5' RACE reads through MiXCR, storing one row per CDR3 protein. The sample shows about 800,000 distinct CDR3 sequences, roughly 25% of them seen only once. This entry belongs to a study of blood T cells in healthy people across ages. General study results and limits: There were more naive CD4+ cells and higher diversity in long-lived donors than in aged donors.

These data also featured in a second study, about T cells of mothers and their children.

This chain links TRBV29-1 with TRBJ2-1; no clear D gene. Sequencing was carried out using blood. The source is a boy aged 5-17 years in good health. Here the CDR3 reads CSVEGGKIDEQFF. The CDR3 DNA is TGCAGCGTTGAAGGTGGGAAGATCGATGAGCAGTTCTTC.